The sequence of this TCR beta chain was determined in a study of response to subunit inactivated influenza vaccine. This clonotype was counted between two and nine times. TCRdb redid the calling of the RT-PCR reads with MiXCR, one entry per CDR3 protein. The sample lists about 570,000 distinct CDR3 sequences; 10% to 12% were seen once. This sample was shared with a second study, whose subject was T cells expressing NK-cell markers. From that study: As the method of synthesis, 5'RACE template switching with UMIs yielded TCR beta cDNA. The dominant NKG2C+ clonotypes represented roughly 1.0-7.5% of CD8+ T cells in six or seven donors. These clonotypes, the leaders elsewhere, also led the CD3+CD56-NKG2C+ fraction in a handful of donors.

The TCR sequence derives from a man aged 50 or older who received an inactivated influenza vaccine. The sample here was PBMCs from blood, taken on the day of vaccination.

CDR3 nucleotides: TGCAGTGCTAGAAAAGGGGCCTCCTATAATTCACCCCTCCACTTT. It is translated as CSARKGASYNSPLHF. The chain couples TRBV20-1 to TRBJ1-6; a possible D gene is TRBD1 (5 bases). The CDR3 is 15 amino acids. Germline V gives CDR1 DFQATT, CDR2 SNEGSKA (reference sequence). V lost 2 bases and J 0 bases, leaving 8 bases between the germline ends.